Listed below are T cell receptor beta chains from one sample, sequenced in a study of CD8+ T cells in alopecia areata. Assay: immunoSEQ multiplex PCR; the TCRdb copy retains only in-frame clones and omits some. The table has about 270,000 clones, 60% seen once. Sequences were derived from CD4+ T cells sorted from blood, sampled around week 54, from a patient treated with tofacitinib. The receptors were sampled from a human donor with alopecia areata. Both conserved end residues are part of each CDR3. A D gene is named only where the DNA matches it firmly. Clone sizes are given selectively: once, few, many, or a class where the clone is expanded.

J gene | V gene | D gene | clone size | CDR3 protein | CDR3 DNA
TRBJ2-1 | TRBV29-1 | TRBD1 | few | CSVGGDRLSGEQFF | TGCAGCGTTGGGGGGGACAGGCTAAGTGGTGAGCAGTTCTTC
TRBJ2-3 | TRBV11-1 | NA | few | CASSGQKRATDTQYF | TGTGCCAGCAGTGGACAAAAGAGGGCCACAGATACGCAGTATTTT
TRBJ2-7 | TRBV10-3 | NA | NA | CAISESMVLQYF | TGTGCCATCAGTGAGTCGATGGTTCTGCAGTACTTC
TRBJ2-7 | TRBV7-9 | TRBD1 | NA | CASSLTGAWEQYF | TGTGCCAGCAGCCTAACAGGGGCATGGGAGCAGTACTTC
TRBJ2-1 | TRBV5-1 | TRBD1 | NA | CASSSTGTAFNEQFF | TGCGCCAGCAGCTCCACCGGGACAGCTTTCAATGAGCAGTTCTTC
TRBJ2-1 | TRBV11-1 | NA | NA | CASSPRGGTREQFF | TGTGCCAGCAGCCCCCGAGGTGGGACCAGAGAGCAGTTCTTC
TRBJ2-4 | TRBV6-5 | TRBD2 | NA | CASSSRLAGGRDQYF | TGTGCCAGCAGTTCTCGACTAGCGGGGGGAAGGGATCAGTACTTC
TRBJ1-5 | TRBV29-1 | NA | NA | CSVGGGNQPQHF | TGCAGCGTTGGCGGGGGCAATCAGCCCCAGCATTTT
TRBJ1-1 | TRBV7-3 | NA | NA | CASSSSHQTEAFF | TGTGCCAGCAGCTCCAGCCATCAGACTGAAGCTTTCTTT
TRBJ2-3 | TRBV7-9 | NA | NA | CASSQGDTQYF | TGTGCCAGCAGCCAGGGGGATACGCAGTATTTT
TRBJ1-2 | TRBV9 | NA | NA | CASSTHRERYTF | TGTGCCAGCAGCACACACAGGGAACGCTACACCTTC
TRBJ1-2 | TRBV2 | NA | NA | CASVGGGYTF | TGTGCCAGCGTCGGCGGTGGCTACACCTTC
TRBJ2-7 | TRBV7-9 | NA | NA | CASGEQPYEQYF | TGTGCCAGCGGAGAACAGCCCTACGAGCAGTACTTC
TRBJ1-6 | TRBV30 | TRBD1 | NA | CAWSGAGGANSPLHF | TGTGCCTGGAGTGGGGCAGGGGGCGCGAATTCACCCCTCCACTTT
TRBJ1-2 | TRBV30 | NA | NA | CAWSPLLSFGYTF | TGTGCCTGGAGTCCCCTGTTGAGTTTTGGCTACACCTTC
TRBJ2-5 | TRBV20-1 | TRBD1 | NA | CSSRQGETQYF | TGCAGTTCCCGACAGGGAGAGACCCAGTACTTC
TRBJ1-2 | TRBV30 | NA | NA | CAWSETFRGRGYTF | TGTGCCTGGAGCGAAACTTTCAGGGGCCGAGGCTACACCTTC
TRBJ2-2 | TRBV9 | NA | NA | CASSVQSTGELFF | TGTGCCAGCAGCGTCCAGAGTACCGGGGAGCTGTTTTTT
TRBJ2-6 | TRBV25-1 | NA | NA | CASRESGANVLTF | TGTGCCAGTAGGGAGTCTGGGGCCAACGTCCTGACTTTC
TRBJ2-2 | TRBV30 | NA | few | CAWKPIGTSAGELFF | TGTGCCTGGAAACCAATCGGGACCTCCGCCGGGGAGCTGTTTTTT
TRBJ2-7 | TRBV30 | NA | NA | CAWRPLPYEQYF | TGTGCCTGGAGACCATTACCCTACGAGCAGTACTTC
TRBJ2-7 | TRBV7-9 | TRBD1 | NA | CASSPTGQTYEQYF | TGTGCCAGCAGCCCGACGGGACAGACCTACGAGCAGTACTTC
TRBJ2-3 | TRBV5-1 | NA | few | CASSLKRGSTDTQYF | TGCGCCAGCAGCTTGAAACGGGGGAGCACAGATACGCAGTATTTT
TRBJ2-1 | TRBV9 | TRBD2 | NA | CASSEEELAGYYNEQFF | TGTGCCAGCAGCGAGGAGGAGCTAGCGGGCTACTACAATGAGCAGTTCTTC
TRBJ2-5 | TRBV6-5 | NA | once | CASSRTDQETQYF | TGTGCCAGCAGTAGGACTGATCAAGAGACCCAGTACTTC
TRBJ1-4 | TRBV10-3 | NA | NA | CAIMAGPNEKLFF | TGTGCCATCATGGCAGGTCCTAATGAAAAACTGTTTTTT
TRBJ1-5 | TRBV30 | NA | NA | CAWTKNSNQPQHF | TGTGCCTGGACTAAAAATAGCAATCAGCCCCAGCATTTT
TRBJ2-7 | TRBV5-1 | NA | NA | CASSLASGRGAYEQYF | TGCGCCAGCAGCTTGGCCTCGGGCAGGGGAGCCTACGAGCAGTACTTC
TRBJ1-5 | TRBV2 | NA | few | CASSTGSGNQPQHF | TGTGCCAGCAGTACAGGCTCGGGCAATCAGCCCCAGCATTTT
TRBJ2-5 | TRBV5-1 | NA | few | CASSLDPRETQYF | TGCGCCAGCAGCTTGGACCCGAGAGAGACCCAGTACTTC
TRBJ2-2 | TRBV6-1 | NA | NA | CASRNTGELFF | TGTGCCAGCAGGAACACCGGGGAGCTGTTTTTT
TRBJ2-7 | TRBV15 | TRBD1 | NA | CATSQIRGTYEQYF | TGTGCCACCAGCCAAATCAGGGGGACCTACGAGCAGTACTTC
TRBJ2-1 | TRBV7-2 | NA | NA | CASSLEAYYNEQFF | TGTGCCAGCAGCTTAGAGGCTTACTACAATGAGCAGTTCTTC